This T cell receptor (beta chain) was observed in a study of blood T cell repertoires in COVID-19. Study-level information: Acute and convalescent COVID-19 samples came from the United States, Italy and Spain. Sources were T cells, B-cell-depleted T cells, or PBMCs; the material itself was cDNA or gDNA.

Looked up from germline, CDR1 is MDHEN and CDR2 is SYDVKM. The germline V and J ends were trimmed by 3 bases and 8 bases, with 8 bases remaining between them. The CDR3 extends over 12 amino acids. Authors' data handling: Amplification of reference gene primers was used by the study to estimate nucleated cell counts. Here immunoSEQ multiplex PCR was the method, and the copy in TCRdb shows in-frame clones only, minus some. V and J calls and clone size are those listed in that table; D and trimming were worked out from the DNA. Of 90,000 or so clones in the sample, around 86% are singletons; the top ten hold around 7.3%.

V and J are TRBV28 and TRBJ2-1; a possible D gene is TRBD2 (5 bases). Material: peripheral blood. The clonotype comes from a middle-aged man with active COVID-19. CDR3 in amino acids: CASSLPADEQFF. The CDR3 nucleotides are TGTGCCAGCAGTTTGCCAGCGGATGAGCAGTTCTTC.